This T cell receptor beta chain was observed in a study of T cell repertoires in aging, cancer and after chemotherapy. Study-wide context: Patients with glioblastoma brain tumors were sampled before and after temozolomide-based therapy.

With respect to this clonotype: What it binds is not known.

Peripheral blood genomic DNA, not sorted cells or RNA, was the template. This CDR3 contains 14 residues. Between the trimmed V and J ends, which lost 5 bases and 2 bases, there was a span of 11 bases. Germline CDR1 and CDR2: SGHVS and FNYEAQ. A mixed TRB-A/B primer pool amplified rearranged TRB by multiplex touch-down PCR. A single record per CDR3 protein comes from TCRdb applying MiXCR to the multiplex PCR reads. Of approximately 510 distinct CDR3 sequences listed, around four fifths were seen once; the top ten hold about a quarter. Whole-study results and caveats: Compared with age-matched healthy donors, untreated hematological or solid cancer patients showed higher blood TCR clonality.

Sequencing was carried out using blood. The receptor was derived from a human donor with a solid tumor. The chain joins TRBV7-6 to TRBJ2-3; unclear D gene. The CDR3 here is CASSDRPVTDTQYF. CDR3 DNA: TGTGCCAGCAGCGATCGACCCGTCACAGATACGCAGTATTTT.